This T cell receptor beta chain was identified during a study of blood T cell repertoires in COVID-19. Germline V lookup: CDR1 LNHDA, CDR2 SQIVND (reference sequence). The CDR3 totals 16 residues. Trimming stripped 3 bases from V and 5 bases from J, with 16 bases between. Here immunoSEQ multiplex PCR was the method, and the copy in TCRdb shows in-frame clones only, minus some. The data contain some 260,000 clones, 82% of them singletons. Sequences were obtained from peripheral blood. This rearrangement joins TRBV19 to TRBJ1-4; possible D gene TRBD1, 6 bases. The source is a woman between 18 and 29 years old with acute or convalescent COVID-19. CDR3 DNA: TGTGCCAGTAGTATCCACAGGGCGGACGTAAATGAAAAACTGTTTTTT. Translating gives CASSIHRADVNEKLFF.